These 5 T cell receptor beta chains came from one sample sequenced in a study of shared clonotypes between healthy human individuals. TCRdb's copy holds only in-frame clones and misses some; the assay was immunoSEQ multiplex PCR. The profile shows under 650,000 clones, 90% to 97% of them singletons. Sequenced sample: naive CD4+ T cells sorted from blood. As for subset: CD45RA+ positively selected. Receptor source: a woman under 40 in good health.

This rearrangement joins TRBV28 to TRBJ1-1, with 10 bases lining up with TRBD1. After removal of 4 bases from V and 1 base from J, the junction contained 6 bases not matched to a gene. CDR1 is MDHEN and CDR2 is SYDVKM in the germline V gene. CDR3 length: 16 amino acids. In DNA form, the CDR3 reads TGTGCCAGCAGTTCCGGGACAGGGGTGTGGAACACTGAAGCTTTCTTT. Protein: CASSSGTGVWNTEAFF.

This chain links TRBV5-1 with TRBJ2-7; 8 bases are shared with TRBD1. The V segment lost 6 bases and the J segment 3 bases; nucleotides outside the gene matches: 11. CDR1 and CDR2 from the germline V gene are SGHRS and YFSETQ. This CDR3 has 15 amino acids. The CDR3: CASTPGQGSYYEQYF. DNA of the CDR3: TGCGCCAGCACCCCAGGACAGGGCTCGTACTACGAGCAGTACTTC.

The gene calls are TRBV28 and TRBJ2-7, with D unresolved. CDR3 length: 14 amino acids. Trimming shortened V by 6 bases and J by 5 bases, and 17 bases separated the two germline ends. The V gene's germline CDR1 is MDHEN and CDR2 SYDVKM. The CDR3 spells CASRILGPGDEQYF. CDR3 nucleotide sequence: TGTGCCAGCAGGATCCTGGGCCCAGGCGACGAGCAGTACTTC.

Here the CDR3 reads CASSYNYEQFF. In DNA, the CDR3 is TGTGCCAGCAGTTATAACTACGAGCAGTTCTTC. The chain carries TRBV28 and TRBJ2-1; D not certain. The CDR3 runs to 11 residues. V lost 4 bases and J lost 10, with 8 bases in between. Looked up from germline, CDR1 is MDHEN and CDR2 is SYDVKM.

The CDR3 region is CASSEEGVWETQYF. The CDR3 coding sequence is TGTGCCAGCAGTGAGGAGGGAGTATGGGAGACCCAGTACTTC. This rearrangement joins TRBV2 to TRBJ2-5; TRBD2 might be the D (6 bases). Germline V gene data show CDR1 as SNHLY and CDR2 as FYNNEI. With 3 bases removed from V and 5 bases from J, the gap between germline ends came to 13 bases. The CDR3 is 14 amino acids.